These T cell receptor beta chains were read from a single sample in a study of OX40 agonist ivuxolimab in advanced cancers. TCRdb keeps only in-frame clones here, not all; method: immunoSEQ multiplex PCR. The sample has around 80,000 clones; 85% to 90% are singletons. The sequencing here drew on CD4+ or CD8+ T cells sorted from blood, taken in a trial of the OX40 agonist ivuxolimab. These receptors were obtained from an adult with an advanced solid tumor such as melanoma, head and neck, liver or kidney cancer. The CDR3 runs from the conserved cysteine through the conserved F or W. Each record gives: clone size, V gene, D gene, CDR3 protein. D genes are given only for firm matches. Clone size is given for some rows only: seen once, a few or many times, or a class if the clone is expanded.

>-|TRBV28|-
CASSLHGGNTEAFF
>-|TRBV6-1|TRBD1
CASSEMQTGGGQPQHF
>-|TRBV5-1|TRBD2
CASSLGLAGNDEQFF
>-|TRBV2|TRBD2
CASTDRTSGFNEQFF
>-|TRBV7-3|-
CASSLTSVNEQFF
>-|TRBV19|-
CASTTGSGNQPQHF
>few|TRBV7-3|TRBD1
CASSLTTGGNYGYTF
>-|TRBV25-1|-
CASTGRVNTEAFF
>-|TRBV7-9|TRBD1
CASSPFGTDGNTIYF
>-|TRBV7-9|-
CASSETSASRHNEQFF
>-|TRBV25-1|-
CASSESPDSNTGELFF
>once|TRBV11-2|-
CASSSRYGYTF
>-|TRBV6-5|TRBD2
CASRRGLAGTYEQYF
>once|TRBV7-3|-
CASSLSTDPNSPLHF
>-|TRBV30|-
CAWSRGTVETQYF
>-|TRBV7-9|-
CASSPGTREEKLFF
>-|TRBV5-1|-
CASSPGTDPLGSPLHF
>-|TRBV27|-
CASSLLAGDNSPLHF
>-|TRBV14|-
CASSQDGQAGAGYEQYF
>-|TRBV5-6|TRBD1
CASSFRGPYEQYF
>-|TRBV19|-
CASSITPGAATDTQYF
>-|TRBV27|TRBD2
CASRLAGGDTQYF
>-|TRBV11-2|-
CASSSGEELVGADTQYF
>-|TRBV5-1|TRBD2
CASSLAGGNEQFF
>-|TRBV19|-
CASSIGQVGGSNQPQHF
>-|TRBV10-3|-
CAIAGLTLGGELFF
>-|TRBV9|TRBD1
CASSKRDRFDEQYF
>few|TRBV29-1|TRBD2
CSVGVVSGSFQETQYF
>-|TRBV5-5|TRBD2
CATGLAGNNEQFF
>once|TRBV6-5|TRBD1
CASREQGFGNTIYF
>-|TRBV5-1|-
CASSPGASTDTQYF
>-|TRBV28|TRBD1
CASRSGQGRSEQFF
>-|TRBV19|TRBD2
CASSGTSGGHEFF
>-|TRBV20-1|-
CSARYIGDYTF
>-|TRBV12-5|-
CASGLREGGVGQPQHF
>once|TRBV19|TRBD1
CASDQPGQVTYSNQPQHF
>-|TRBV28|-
CASSLMQGNEKLFF
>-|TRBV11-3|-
CASSLPGGEDTGELFF
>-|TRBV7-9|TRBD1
CASSRGDAGQGARNEQFF
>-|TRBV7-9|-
CASSKYEGNEQFF
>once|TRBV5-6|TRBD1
CASSGTQGFGELFF
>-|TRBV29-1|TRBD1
CSVITGGAETQYF
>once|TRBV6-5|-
CASSIDTGFYGYTF
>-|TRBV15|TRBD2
CATSRPPDLAGTQYF
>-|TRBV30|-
CAWSPTRTYNEQFF
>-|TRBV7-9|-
CASSLRERGEAFF
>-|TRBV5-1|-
CASSLGDMNTEAFF
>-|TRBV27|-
CASSPFRGLGETQYF
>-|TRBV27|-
CASSGTRTDTQYF
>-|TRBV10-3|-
CAISITGQETQYF
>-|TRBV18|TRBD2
CASSQLGLAGMSYEQYF